This entry features one T cell receptor beta chain sequence. This specimen comes from a study of T cell changes during pregnancy in multiple sclerosis. CDR1 and CDR2 from the germline V gene are SGDLS and YYNGEE. The CDR3 consists of 14 residues. V lost 2 bases to trimming and J lost 5 bases; unmatched junction nucleotides: 4. Some clones are missing from TCRdb's copy, which holds only in-frame ones; the method was immunoSEQ multiplex PCR. The sample includes 85,000 to 90,000 clones, 94% of them seen just once. The chain has TRBV9 and TRBJ2-1, with 7 positions matching TRBD2. The sequence was collected from a female donor in good health, enrolled as a control in a pregnancy study. Sequencing used peripheral blood, obtained after pregnancy. The DNA of the CDR3 is TGTGCCAGCAGCGTCGGCCTAGCGGACAATGAGCAGTTCTTC. Translating gives CASSVGLADNEQFF.